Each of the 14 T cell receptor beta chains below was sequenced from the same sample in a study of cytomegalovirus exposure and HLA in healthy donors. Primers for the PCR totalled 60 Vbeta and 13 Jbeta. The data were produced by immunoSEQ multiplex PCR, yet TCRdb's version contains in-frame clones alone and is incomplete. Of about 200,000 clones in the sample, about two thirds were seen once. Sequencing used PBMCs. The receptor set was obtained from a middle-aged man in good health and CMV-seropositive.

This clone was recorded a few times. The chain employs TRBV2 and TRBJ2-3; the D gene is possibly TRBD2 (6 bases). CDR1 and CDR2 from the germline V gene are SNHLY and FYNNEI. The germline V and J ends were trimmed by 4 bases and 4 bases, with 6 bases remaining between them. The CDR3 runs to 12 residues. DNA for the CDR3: TGTGCCAGCAGTGGGGGGGCAGATACGCAGTATTTT. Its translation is CASSGGADTQYF. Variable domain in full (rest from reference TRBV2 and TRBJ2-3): EPEVTQTPSHQVTQMGQEVILRCVPISNHLYFYWYRQILGQKVEFLVSFYNNEISEKSEIFDDQFSVERPDGSNFTLKIRSTKLEDSAMYFCASSGGADTQYFGPGTRLTVL.

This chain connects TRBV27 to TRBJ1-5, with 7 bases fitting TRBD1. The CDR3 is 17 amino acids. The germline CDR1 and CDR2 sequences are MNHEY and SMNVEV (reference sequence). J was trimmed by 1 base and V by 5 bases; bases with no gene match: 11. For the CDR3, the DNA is TGTGCCAGCAGTCGATACTTCCAGGGGGGAAGCAATCAGCCCCAGCATTTT. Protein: CASSRYFQGGSNQPQHF.

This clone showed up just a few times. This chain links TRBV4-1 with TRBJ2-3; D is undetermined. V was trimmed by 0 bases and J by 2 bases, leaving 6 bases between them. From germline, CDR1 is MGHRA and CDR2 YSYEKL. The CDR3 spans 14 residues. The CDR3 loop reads CASSQERLTDTQYF. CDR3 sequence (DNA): TGCGCCAGCAGCCAAGAACGACTCACAGATACGCAGTATTTT.

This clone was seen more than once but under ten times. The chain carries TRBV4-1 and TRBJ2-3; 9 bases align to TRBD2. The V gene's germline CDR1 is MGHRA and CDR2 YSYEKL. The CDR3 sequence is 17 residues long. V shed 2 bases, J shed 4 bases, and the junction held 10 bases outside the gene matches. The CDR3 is CASSQKRAGGEADTQYF. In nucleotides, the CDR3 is TGCGCCAGCAGCCAAAAGAGGGCGGGGGGGGAAGCAGATACGCAGTATTTT.

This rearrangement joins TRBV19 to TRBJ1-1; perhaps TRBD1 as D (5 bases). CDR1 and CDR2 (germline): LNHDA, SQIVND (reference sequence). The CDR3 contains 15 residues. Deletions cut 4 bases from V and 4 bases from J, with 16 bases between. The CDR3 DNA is TGTGCCAGTAGTACGGGGGGTGGGGCGGGCACTGAAGCTTTCTTT. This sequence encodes CASSTGGGAGTEAFF. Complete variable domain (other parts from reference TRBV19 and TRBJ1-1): DGGITQSPKYLFRKEGQNVTLSCEQNLNHDAMYWYRQDPGQGLRLIYYSQIVNDFQKGDIAEGYSVSREKKESFPLTVTSAQKNPTAFYLCASSTGGGAGTEAFFGQGTRLTVV.

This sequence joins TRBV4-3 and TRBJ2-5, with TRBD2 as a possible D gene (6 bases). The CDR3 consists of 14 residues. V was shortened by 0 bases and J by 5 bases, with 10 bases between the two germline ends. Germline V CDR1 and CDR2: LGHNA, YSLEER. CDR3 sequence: CASSQDWRAETQYF. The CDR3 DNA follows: TGCGCCAGCAGCCAAGATTGGAGGGCGGAGACCCAGTACTTC.

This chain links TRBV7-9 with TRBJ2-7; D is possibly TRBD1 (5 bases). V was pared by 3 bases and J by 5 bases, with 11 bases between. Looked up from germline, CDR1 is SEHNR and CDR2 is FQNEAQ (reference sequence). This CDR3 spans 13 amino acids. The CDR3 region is CASSFRASDEQYF. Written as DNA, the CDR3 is TGTGCCAGCAGCTTCAGGGCGAGTGACGAGCAGTACTTC.

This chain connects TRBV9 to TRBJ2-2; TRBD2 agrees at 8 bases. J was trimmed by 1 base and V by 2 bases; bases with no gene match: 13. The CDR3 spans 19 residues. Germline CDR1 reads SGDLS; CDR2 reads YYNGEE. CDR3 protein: CASSVRSGGGLGNTGELFF. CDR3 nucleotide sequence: TGTGCCAGCAGCGTGAGGAGCGGGGGTGGATTAGGGAACACCGGGGAGCTGTTTTTT.

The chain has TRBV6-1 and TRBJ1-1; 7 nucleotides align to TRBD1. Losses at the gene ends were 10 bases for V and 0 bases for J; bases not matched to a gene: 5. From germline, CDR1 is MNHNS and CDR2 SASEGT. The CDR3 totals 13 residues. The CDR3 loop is CATLGQLNTEAFF. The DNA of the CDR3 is TGTGCCACCCTGGGACAGTTGAACACTGAAGCTTTCTTT.

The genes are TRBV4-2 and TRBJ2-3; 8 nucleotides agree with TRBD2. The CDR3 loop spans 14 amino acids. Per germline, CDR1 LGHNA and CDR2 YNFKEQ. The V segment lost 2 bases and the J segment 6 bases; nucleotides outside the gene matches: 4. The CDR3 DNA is TGTGCCAGCAGCCAATTCGGGGGGGTGGATACGCAGTATTTT. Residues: CASSQFGGVDTQYF.

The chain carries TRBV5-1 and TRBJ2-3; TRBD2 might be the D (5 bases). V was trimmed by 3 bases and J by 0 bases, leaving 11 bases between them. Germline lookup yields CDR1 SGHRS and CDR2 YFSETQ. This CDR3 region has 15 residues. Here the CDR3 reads CASSSVPGSTDTQYF. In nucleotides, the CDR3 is TGCGCCAGCAGCTCCGTCCCGGGGAGCACAGATACGCAGTATTTT.

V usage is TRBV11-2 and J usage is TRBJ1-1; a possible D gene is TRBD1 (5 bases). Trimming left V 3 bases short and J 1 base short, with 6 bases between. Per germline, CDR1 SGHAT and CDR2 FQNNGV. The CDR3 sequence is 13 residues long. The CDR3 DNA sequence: TGTGCCAGCAGCTTGCAGGGGAACACTGAAGCTTTCTTT. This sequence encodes CASSLQGNTEAFF.

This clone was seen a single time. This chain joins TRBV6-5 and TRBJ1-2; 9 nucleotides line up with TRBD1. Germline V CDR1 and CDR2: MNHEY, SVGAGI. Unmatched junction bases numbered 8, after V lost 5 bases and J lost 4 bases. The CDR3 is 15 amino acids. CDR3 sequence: CASSGPGQGTYGYTF. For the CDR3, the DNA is TGTGCCAGCAGTGGGCCGGGACAGGGAACCTATGGCTACACCTTC.

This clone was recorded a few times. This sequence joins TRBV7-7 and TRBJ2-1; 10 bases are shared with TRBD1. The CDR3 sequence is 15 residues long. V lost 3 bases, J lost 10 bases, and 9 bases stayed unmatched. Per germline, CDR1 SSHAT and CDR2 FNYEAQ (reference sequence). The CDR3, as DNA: TGTGCCAGCAGCTTGGATGGGACAGGGGAACGCGAGCAGTTCTTC. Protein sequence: CASSLDGTGEREQFF.